One and the same sample provided the 9 T cell receptor beta chains below, sequenced in a study of OX40 agonist ivuxolimab in advanced cancers. The method was immunoSEQ multiplex PCR; TCRdb's version includes in-frame clones alone and lacks a portion of them. Of 65,000 to 100,000 clones listed, around four fifths were seen once; the top ten hold over 5%. The material sequenced was CD4+ or CD8+ T cells sorted from blood, taken in a trial of the OX40 agonist ivuxolimab. The receptor source for this set is an adult with an advanced solid tumor such as melanoma, head and neck, liver or kidney cancer.

This clone was detected only once. The genes are TRBV4-1 and TRBJ1-1, with D unclear. Germline-derived CDR1 and CDR2 are MGHRA and YSYEKL. The CDR3 extends over 15 amino acids. The V and J ends lost 4 bases and 4 bases respectively, with 16 bases between them. The CDR3 DNA reads as TGCGCCAGCAGCCTTACTAAGGCAGGCCTCACTGAAGCTTTCTTT. Amino acid sequence: CASSLTKAGLTEAFF.

The chain links TRBV6-6 to TRBJ1-1; D not resolved. The CDR3 length is 14 residues. V lost 5 bases and J 3 bases, leaving 13 bases between the germline ends. Germline lookup yields CDR1 MNHNY and CDR2 SVGAGI (reference sequence). CDR3: CASSLWARDTEAFF. In DNA form, the CDR3 reads TGTGCCAGCAGTCTCTGGGCCCGGGACACTGAAGCTTTCTTT.

This clone was seen only a few times. V usage is TRBV27 and J usage is TRBJ1-2, with a weak D call TRBD1 (5 bases). The CDR3 totals 13 residues. Trimming took off 4 bases at V and 8 bases at J, with 14 bases between the two ends. Germline V lookup: CDR1 MNHEY, CDR2 SMNVEV (reference sequence). The chain's CDR3 is CASSYAAGPGYTF. As DNA, the CDR3 is TGTGCCAGCAGTTACGCGGCAGGGCCCGGCTACACCTTC.

The table lists this clone with a count of one. CDR3 loop: CASSLEGAGELFF. For the CDR3, the DNA is TGTGCCAGCAGCTTAGAAGGAGCCGGGGAGCTGTTTTTT. V usage is TRBV11-3 and J usage is TRBJ2-2; D is ambiguous. Germline loops: CDR1 SGHNT, CDR2 YENEEA. The CDR3 is 13 residues long. V was clipped by 0 bases and J by 6 bases, with 5 bases between them.

The chain couples TRBV28 to TRBJ2-7, with D hard to call. Germline values: CDR1 MDHEN, CDR2 SYDVKM. V lost 6 bases and J 1 base, leaving 10 bases between the germline ends. The length of the CDR3 is 13 residues. In DNA form, the CDR3 reads TGTGCCAGCAGCCACGACTCATCCTACGAGCAGTACTTC. Translating gives CASSHDSSYEQYF.

The V gene is TRBV28, the J gene TRBJ2-5, with 9 positions matching TRBD2. This CDR3 is built from 14 residues. CDR1 and CDR2 (germline): MDHEN, SYDVKM. J was trimmed by 5 bases and V by 6 bases; bases with no gene match: 7. The CDR3 bases are TGTGCCAGCAGCCTCCCGCTAGCGGGGGAGACCCAGTACTTC. It specifies CASSLPLAGETQYF.

This chain uses TRBV6-4 with TRBJ2-7; no definite D call. Germline V gene sequence: CDR1 MRHNA, CDR2 SNTAGT. V lost 4 bases, J lost 2 bases, and 9 bases lay in between. The CDR3 spans 13 residues. The CDR3 DNA reads TGTGCCAGCAGTGGAAGGACCACCTACGAGCAGTACGTC. It yields the protein CASSGRTTYEQYV.

The V gene is TRBV6-6, the J gene TRBJ1-5; D uncertain. The CDR3 totals 16 residues. Trimming removed 7 bases at V and 4 bases at J, with 20 bases between. Germline CDR1 MNHNY, CDR2 SVGAGI (reference sequence). CDR3 sequence reads: CASTTGRSSMNQPQHF. The CDR3 region has the DNA TGTGCCAGCACTACGGGTAGGAGCTCTATGAATCAGCCCCAGCATTTT.

In its sample, this clone was seen a few times. In DNA form, the CDR3 reads TGTGCCACCAGCAGAGATCGAGAAGGGGCCACTGAAGCTTTCTTT. Its translation: CATSRDREGATEAFF. The chain combines TRBV15 with TRBJ1-1; the D gene is possibly TRBD1 (5 bases). V was trimmed by 0 bases and J by 4 bases, leaving 12 bases between them. The CDR3 spans 15 residues. Per the germline V gene, CDR1 is LNHNV and CDR2 is YYDKDF (reference sequence).